This T cell receptor (beta chain) was profiled in a study of blood T cell repertoires in COVID-19 (dated by TCRdb to about 2020). Looking at the study overall: Collaborator samples came from the United States, Italy and Spain and covered acute and convalescent phases of COVID-19. A de-identified subject ID, COVID-19 status, age in years and sex were almost always included in the sample metadata. Samples came from the ongoing ImmuneRACE study (first 160 participants) plus 1,254 subjects from 6 global collaborators. Subjects who had been exposed to COVID-19, were actively infected with it, or had recovered from it provided the deeply sampled blood TCRbeta repertoires that made up the dataset. Where available, HLA class I and class II types were obtained from metadata supplied by the sample provider rather than from assay-based typing. The repertoires were made available in a free public database intended to serve as a resource for research on the immune response to SARS-CoV-2. The prospective study material was composed of cDNA or gDNA derived from T cells, B-cell-depleted T cells, or PBMCs. Overall results and qualifications from the work: The amount of clinical and demographic metadata varied by source and participant and was provided uncurated.

TCRbeta CDR3 regions were amplified from genomic DNA by means of the immunoSEQ Assay, a bias-controlled multiplex PCR. For the original study's pipeline: The number of nucleated cells in each sample was estimated by amplification of reference gene primers within the assay. To quantify the absolute abundance of each unique TCRbeta CDR3 rearrangement, sequence reads were collapsed and filtered. For each sample, productive Simpson clonality was calculated by taking the square root of Simpson's diversity index across productive rearrangements. Here the immuneACCESS table is served through TCRdb, limited to in-frame sequences with V and J called. Missing clones are a known gap in these copies; in checked studies unresolved V genes cover under half, and the rest lacks a known reason. V and J calls and clone size are as listed in that table; D and trimming were resolved from the DNA. The sample table contains approximately 250,000 clones; only one count was recorded for over 65% of them. The biggest ten clones account for 4.6% of the sample.

This clone turned up a few times. Its specific antigen is unknown. Base quality data are lacking; no much larger clone is found one base away. A second Seattle source provided samples from volunteer blood donors who had recovered from COVID-19. Whole blood was collected in K2EDTA tubes by collaborating institutions according to the institutions' own protocols. For TCRbeta analysis, collaborator samples were shipped as frozen whole blood, as isolated PBMCs, or as DNA extracted from either sample type. Including cysteine and phenylalanine, the CDR3 has 15 amino acids. The DNA shown is the 45-base CDR3, in frame from base 1. The germline V gene encodes CDR1 MNHEY and CDR2 SVGAGI. The V end loses 5 bases and the J end loses 6 bases, and a stretch of 19 bases separates them.

The chain employs TRBV6-5 and TRBJ1-2; the D region possibly corresponds to TRBD1 (5 bases align). The source of this sequence is a man aged 55 to 70 who had recovered from COVID-19. The material sequenced was peripheral blood. This receptor carries the CDR3 CASSNTGLGLDGYTF. The DNA sequence is TGTGCCAGCAGTAATACAGGTTTGGGACTGGATGGCTACACCTTC.